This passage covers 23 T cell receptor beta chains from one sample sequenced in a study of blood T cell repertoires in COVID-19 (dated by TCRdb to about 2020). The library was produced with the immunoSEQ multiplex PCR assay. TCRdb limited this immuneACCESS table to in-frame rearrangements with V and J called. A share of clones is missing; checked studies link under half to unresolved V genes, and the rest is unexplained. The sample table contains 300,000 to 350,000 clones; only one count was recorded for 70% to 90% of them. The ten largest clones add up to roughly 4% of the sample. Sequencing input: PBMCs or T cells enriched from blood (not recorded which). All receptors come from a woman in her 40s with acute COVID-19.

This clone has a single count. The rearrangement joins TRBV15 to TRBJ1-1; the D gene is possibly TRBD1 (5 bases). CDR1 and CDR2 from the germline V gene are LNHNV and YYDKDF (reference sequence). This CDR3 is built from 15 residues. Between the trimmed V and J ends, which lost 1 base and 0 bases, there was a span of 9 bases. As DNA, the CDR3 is TGTGCCACCAGCAGAGCTAGGGGCCTGAACACTGAAGCTTTCTTT. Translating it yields CATSRARGLNTEAFF. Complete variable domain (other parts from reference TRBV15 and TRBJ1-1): DAMVIQNPRYQVTQFGKPVTLSCSQTLNHNVMYWYQQKSSQAPKLLFHYYDKDFNNEADTPDNFQSRRPNTSFCFLDIRSPGLGDTAMYLCATSRARGLNTEAFFGQGTRLTVV.

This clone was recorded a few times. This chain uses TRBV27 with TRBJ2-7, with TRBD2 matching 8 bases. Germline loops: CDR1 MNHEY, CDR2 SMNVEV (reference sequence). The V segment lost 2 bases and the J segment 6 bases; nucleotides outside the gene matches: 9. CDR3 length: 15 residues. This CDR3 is CASSLGAGVQSEQYF. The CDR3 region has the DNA TGTGCCAGCAGTTTAGGAGCGGGAGTGCAAAGCGAGCAGTACTTC.

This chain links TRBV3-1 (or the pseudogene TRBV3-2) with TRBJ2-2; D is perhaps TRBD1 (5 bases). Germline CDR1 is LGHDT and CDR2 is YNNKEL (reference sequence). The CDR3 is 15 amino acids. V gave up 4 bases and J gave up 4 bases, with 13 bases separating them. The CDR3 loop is CASSLDTLITGELFF. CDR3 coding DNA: TGTGCCAGCAGCCTGGACACTCTCATCACCGGGGAGCTGTTTTTT.

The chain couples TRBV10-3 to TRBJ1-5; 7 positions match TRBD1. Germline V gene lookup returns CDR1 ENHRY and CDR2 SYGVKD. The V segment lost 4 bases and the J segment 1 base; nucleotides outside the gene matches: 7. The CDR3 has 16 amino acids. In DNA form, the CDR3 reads TGTGCCATCAGTGCGACAGGGAGCGGAAGCAATCAGCCCCAGCATTTT. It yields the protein CAISATGSGSNQPQHF.

The CDR3 sequence: CASSQDRVGTSGRSGETQYF. DNA for the CDR3: TGTGCCAGCAGCCAAGATCGGGTAGGGACTAGCGGCCGCTCGGGAGAGACCCAGTACTTC. V usage is TRBV4-2 and J usage is TRBJ2-5; 11 bases fit TRBD2. Germline V gene data show CDR1 as LGHNA and CDR2 as YNFKEQ. With 0 bases clipped from V and 4 bases from J, the junction kept 16 bases outside the gene matches. The CDR3 loop spans 20 amino acids.

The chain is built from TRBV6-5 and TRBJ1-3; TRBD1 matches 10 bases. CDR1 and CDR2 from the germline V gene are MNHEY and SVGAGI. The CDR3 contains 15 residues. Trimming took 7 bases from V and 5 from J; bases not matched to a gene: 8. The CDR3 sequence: CASNTGTGVRNTIYF. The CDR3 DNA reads TGTGCCAGCAATACCGGGACAGGGGTTCGAAACACCATATATTTT.

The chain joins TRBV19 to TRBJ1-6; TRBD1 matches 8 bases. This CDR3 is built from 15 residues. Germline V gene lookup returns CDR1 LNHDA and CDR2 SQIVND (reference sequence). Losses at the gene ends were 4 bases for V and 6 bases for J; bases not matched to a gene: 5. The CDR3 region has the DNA TGTGCCAGTAGTACAACAGGGGGTTCTAATTCACCCCTCCACTTT. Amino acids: CASSTTGGSNSPLHF.

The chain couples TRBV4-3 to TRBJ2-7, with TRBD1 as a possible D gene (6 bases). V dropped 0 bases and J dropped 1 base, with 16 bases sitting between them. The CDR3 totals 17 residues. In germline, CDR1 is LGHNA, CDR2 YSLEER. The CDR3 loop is CASSQDYTGRASYEQYF. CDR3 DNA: TGCGCCAGCAGCCAAGATTACACAGGGCGGGCGTCCTACGAGCAGTACTTC.

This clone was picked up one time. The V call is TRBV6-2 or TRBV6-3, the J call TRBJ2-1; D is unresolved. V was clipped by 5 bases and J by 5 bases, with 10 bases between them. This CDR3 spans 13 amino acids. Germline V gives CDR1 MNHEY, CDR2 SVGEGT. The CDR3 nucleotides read TGTGCCAGCAGTCCGACTGAAAACAATGAGCAGTTCTTC. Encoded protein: CASSPTENNEQFF.

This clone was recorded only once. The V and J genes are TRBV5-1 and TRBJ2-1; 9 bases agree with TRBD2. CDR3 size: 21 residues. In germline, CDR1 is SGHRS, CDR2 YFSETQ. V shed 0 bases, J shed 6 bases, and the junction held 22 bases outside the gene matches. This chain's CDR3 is CASSLEGKALFSGSGSNEQFF. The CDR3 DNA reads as TGCGCCAGCAGCTTGGAGGGAAAAGCGCTTTTTAGCGGGAGTGGAAGCAATGAGCAGTTCTTC. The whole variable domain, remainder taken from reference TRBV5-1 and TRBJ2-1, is KAGVTQTPRYLIKTRGQQVTLSCSPISGHRSVSWYQQTPGQGLQFLFEYFSETQRNKGNFPGRFSGRQFSNSRSEMNVSTLELGDSALYLCASSLEGKALFSGSGSNEQFFGPGTRLTVL.

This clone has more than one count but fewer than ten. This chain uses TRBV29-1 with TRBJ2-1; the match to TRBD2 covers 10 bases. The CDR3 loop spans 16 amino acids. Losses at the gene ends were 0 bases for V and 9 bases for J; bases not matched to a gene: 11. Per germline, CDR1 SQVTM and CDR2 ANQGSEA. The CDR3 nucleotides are TGCAGCGTTGAAGATCTTGAGCTAGCGGGAGTGGGTGAGCAGTTCTTC. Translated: CSVEDLELAGVGEQFF.

The CDR3 DNA sequence: TGTGCCAGCAGCTTGGGAACAGCTTTCACAGATACGCAGTATTTT. Amino acid sequence: CASSLGTAFTDTQYF. The V and J genes are TRBV5-4 and TRBJ2-3; D call uncertain. Per the germline V gene, CDR1 is SGHNT and CDR2 is YYREEE (reference sequence). This CDR3 spans 15 amino acids. V was trimmed by 0 bases and J by 2 bases, leaving 10 bases between them.

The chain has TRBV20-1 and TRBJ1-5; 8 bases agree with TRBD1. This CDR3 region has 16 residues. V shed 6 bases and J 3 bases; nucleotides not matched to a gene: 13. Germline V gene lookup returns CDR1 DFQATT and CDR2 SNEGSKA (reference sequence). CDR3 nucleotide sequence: TGCAGTGCCAGTCAGGGGGCCGCCTATCCCAATCAGCCCCAGCATTTT. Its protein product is CSASQGAAYPNQPQHF.

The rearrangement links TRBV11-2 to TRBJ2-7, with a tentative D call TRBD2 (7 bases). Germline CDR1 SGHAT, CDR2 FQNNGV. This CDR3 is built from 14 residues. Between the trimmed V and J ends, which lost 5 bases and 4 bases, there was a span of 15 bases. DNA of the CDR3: TGTGCCAGCAGCCCTATAGGGGGGGGGTACGAGCAGTACTTC. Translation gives CASSPIGGGYEQYF.

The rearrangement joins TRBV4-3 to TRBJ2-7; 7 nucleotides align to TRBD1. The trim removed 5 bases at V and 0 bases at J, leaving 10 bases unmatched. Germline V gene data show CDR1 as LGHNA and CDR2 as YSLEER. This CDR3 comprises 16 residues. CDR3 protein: CASSSDSTGSSYEQYF. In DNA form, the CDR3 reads TGCGCCAGCAGCTCAGACTCGACAGGGAGCTCCTACGAGCAGTACTTC.

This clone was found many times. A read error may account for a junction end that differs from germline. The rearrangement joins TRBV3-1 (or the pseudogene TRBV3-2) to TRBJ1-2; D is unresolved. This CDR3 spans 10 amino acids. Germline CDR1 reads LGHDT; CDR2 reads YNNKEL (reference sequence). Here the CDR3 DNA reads TGTGCCAGCAGCCAAGATCCAGAGGCCTTC. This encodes CASSQDPEAF.

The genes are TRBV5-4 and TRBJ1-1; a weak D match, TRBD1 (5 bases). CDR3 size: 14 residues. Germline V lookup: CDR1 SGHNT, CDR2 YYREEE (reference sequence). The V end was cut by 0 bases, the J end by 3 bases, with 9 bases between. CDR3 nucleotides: TGTGCCAGCAGCTTGGGGGGGGTTCACACTGAAGCTTTCTTT. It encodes CASSLGGVHTEAFF. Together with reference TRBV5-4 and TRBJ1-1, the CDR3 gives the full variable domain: ETGVTQSPTHLIKTRGQQVTLRCSSQSGHNTVSWYQQALGQGPQFIFQYYREEENGRGNFPPRFSGLQFPNYSSELNVNALELDDSALYLCASSLGGVHTEAFFGQGTRLTVV.

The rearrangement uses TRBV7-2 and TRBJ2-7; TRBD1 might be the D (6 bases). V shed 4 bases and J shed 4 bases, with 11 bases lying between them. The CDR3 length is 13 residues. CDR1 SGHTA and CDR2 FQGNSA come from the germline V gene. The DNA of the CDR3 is TGTGCCAGCAGCTCCCGAGGACAGTACGAGCAGTACTTC. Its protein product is CASSSRGQYEQYF.

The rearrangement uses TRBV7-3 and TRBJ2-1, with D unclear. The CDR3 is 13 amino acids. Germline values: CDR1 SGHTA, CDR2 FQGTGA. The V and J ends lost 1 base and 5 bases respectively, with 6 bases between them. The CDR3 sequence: CASSLNKNNEQFF. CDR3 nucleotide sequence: TGTGCCAGCAGCTTAAACAAGAACAATGAGCAGTTCTTC.

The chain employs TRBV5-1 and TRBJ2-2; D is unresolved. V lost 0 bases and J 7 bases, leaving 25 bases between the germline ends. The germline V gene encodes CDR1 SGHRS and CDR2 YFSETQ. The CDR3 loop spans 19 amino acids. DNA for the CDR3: TGCGCCAGCAGCTTGGATTTCCGCTCGTGGTTTCCGGGTCGCGGGGAGCTGTTTTTT. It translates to CASSLDFRSWFPGRGELFF.

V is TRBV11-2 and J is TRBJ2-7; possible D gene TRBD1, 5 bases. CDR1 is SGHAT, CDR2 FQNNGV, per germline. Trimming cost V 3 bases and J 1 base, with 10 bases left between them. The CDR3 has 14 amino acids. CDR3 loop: CASSFQGASYEQYF. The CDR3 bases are TGTGCCAGCAGCTTCCAGGGCGCTTCCTACGAGCAGTACTTC.

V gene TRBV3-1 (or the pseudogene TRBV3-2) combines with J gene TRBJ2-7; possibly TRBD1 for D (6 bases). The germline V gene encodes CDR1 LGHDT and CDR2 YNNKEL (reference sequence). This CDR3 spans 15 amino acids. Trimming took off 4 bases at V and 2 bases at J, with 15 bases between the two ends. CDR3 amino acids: CASSRTPPGAYEQYF. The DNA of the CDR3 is TGTGCCAGCAGCCGAACCCCCCCAGGGGCCTACGAGCAGTACTTC.

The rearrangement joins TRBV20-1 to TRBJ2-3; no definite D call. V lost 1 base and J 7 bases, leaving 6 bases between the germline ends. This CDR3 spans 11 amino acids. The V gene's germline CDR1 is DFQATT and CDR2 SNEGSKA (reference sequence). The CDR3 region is CSARVEYTQYF. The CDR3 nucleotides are TGCAGTGCTAGAGTAGAATATACGCAGTATTTT.